Described below is a single TCR beta chain sequence and its context. Per the study methods: Reference gene primer amplification gave estimated nucleated cell counts. Sequencing used immunoSEQ multiplex PCR; TCRdb keeps in-frame clones, though not all of them. Clone size and V and J calls were adopted from that table, with D and trimming inferred from the DNA. The sample has approximately 250,000 clones; around 80% are singletons. This sample stems from a study of blood T cell repertoires in COVID-19. The overall study: Whether acute or convalescent, the COVID-19 samples came from the United States, Italy and Spain. In each case, the material was cDNA or gDNA derived from T cells, B-cell-depleted T cells, or PBMCs.

V gave up 0 bases and J gave up 7 bases, with 13 bases separating them. CDR3 size: 14 residues. CDR1 is SQVTM, CDR2 ANQGSEA, per germline. The chain joins TRBV29-1 to TRBJ2-4, with D uncertain. The sample consisted of peripheral blood. The sequence came from a man aged 55 to 70 with acute or convalescent COVID-19. DNA of the CDR3: TGCAGCGTTGAAGATTATCCAGCCAGGAACATTCAGTACTTC. Translated, it gives CSVEDYPARNIQYF.